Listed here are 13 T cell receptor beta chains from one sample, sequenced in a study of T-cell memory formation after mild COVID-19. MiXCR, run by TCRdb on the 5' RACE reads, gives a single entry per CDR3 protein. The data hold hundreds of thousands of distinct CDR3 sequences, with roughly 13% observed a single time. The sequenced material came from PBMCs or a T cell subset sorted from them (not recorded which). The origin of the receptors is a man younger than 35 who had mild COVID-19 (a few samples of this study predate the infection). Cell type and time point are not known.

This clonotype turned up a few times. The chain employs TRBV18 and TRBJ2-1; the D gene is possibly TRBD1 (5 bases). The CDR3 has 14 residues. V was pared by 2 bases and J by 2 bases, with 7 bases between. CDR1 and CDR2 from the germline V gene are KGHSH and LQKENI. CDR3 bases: TGTGCCAGCTCACCAGAGACAGCCTACAATGAGCAGTTCTTC. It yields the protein CASSPETAYNEQFF.

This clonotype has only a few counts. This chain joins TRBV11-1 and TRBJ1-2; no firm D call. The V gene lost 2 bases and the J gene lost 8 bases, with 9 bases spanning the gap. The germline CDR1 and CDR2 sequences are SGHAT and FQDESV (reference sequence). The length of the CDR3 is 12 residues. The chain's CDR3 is CASSLWREGYTF. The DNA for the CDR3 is TGTGCCAGCAGCTTATGGAGAGAGGGCTACACCTTC.

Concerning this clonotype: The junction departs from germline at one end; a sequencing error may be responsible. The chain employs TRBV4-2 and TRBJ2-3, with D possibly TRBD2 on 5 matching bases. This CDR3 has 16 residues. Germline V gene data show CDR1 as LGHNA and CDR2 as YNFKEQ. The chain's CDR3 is CASSQSLLAGTDTQYF. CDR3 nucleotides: TGCGCCAGCAGTCAAAGTCTTCTAGCTGGAACAGATACGCAGTATTTT.

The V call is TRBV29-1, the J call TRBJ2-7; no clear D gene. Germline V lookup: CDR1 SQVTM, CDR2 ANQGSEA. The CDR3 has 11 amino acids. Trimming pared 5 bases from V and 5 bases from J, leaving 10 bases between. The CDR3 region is CSVRSSNEQYF. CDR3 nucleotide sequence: TGCAGCGTTAGGAGTTCCAACGAGCAGTACTTC.

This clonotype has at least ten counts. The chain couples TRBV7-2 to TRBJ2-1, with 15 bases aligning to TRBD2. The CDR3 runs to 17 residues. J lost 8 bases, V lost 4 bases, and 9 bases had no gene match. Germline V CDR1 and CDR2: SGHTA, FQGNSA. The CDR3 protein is CASSWGPGLAGGYEQFF. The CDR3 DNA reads TGTGCCAGCAGCTGGGGGCCGGGACTAGCGGGGGGCTATGAGCAGTTCTTC.

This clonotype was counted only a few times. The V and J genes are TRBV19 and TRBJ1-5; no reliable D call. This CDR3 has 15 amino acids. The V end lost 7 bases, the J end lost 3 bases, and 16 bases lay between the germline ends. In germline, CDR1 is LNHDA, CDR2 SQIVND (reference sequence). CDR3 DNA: TGTGCCAGTACCAAGCGGGAGTACGACAATCAGCCCCAGCATTTT. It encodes CASTKREYDNQPQHF.

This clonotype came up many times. The CDR3 spells CASSGTVTPGNEQFF. The CDR3 DNA sequence: TGCGCCAGCAGCGGGACAGTGACTCCGGGTAATGAGCAGTTCTTC. This sequence joins TRBV5-1 and TRBJ2-1; 7 bases line up with TRBD1. The CDR3 is 15 residues long. Germline V gene sequence: CDR1 SGHRS, CDR2 YFSETQ. V lost 4 bases and J lost 7; bases outside the gene matches: 11. The whole variable domain, filled in from reference TRBV5-1 and TRBJ2-1, reads KAGVTQTPRYLIKTRGQQVTLSCSPISGHRSVSWYQQTPGQGLQFLFEYFSETQRNKGNFPGRFSGRQFSNSRSEMNVSTLELGDSALYLCASSGTVTPGNEQFFGPGTRLTVL.

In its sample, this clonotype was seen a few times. This chain's CDR3 is CASSPDRKTQYF. In DNA, the CDR3 is TGTGCCAGCAGCCCCGACAGGAAGACCCAGTACTTC. The chain uses TRBV6-5 and TRBJ2-5; TRBD1 might be the D (6 bases). CDR1 and CDR2 (germline): MNHEY, SVGAGI. V lost 6 bases and J lost 6, with 11 bases in between. CDR3 length: 12 amino acids.

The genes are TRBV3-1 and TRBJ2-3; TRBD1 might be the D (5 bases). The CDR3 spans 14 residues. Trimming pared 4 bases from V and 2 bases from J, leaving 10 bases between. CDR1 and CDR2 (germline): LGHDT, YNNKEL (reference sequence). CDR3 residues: CASSPMTATDTQYF. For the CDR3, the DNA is TGTGCCAGCAGCCCAATGACAGCCACAGATACGCAGTATTTT.

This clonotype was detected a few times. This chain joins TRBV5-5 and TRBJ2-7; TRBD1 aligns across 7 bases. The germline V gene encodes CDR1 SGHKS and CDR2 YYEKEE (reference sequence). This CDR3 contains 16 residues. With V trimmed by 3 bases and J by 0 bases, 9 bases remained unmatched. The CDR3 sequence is CASSSYRGPSSYEQYV. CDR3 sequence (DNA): TGTGCCAGCAGCTCCTACAGGGGTCCCAGCTCCTACGAGCAGTACGTC.

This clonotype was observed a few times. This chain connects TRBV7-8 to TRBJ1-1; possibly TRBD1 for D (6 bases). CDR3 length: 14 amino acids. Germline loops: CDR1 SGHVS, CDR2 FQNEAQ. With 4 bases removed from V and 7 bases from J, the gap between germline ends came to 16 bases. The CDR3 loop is CASSSTTGRGEAFF. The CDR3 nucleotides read TGTGCCAGCAGCTCGACGACAGGTCGGGGTGAAGCTTTCTTT.

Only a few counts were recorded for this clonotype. DNA of the CDR3: TGTGCCAGCAGCGTTTCCTCTGGGGATAAGCCCCAGCATTTT. It is translated as CASSVSSGDKPQHF. This chain uses TRBV11-2 with TRBJ1-5; D remains ambiguous. Between the trimmed V and J ends, which lost 5 bases and 8 bases, there was a span of 16 bases. Looked up from germline, CDR1 is SGHAT and CDR2 is FQNNGV. The CDR3 has 14 amino acids.

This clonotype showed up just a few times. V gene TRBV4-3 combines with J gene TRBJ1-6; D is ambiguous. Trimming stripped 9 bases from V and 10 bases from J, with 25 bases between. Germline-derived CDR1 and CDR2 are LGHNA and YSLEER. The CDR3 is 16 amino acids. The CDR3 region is CASRENMGSFMSPLHF. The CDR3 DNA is TGCGCCAGTAGAGAAAACATGGGCAGTTTTATGTCACCCCTCCACTTT.